Listed below are T cell receptor beta chains from one sample, sequenced in a study of blood T cell repertoires in COVID-19. Generated by immunoSEQ multiplex PCR, the TCRdb table keeps only in-frame clones and is missing some. The sample lists more than 65,000 clones, about three quarters occurring once. The sample consisted of peripheral blood. Source of these receptors: a woman older than 75 with active or convalescent COVID-19. Both conserved end residues are trimmed from each CDR3.

J gene	V gene	CDR3 protein
TRBJ2-2	TRBV19	ASSIPLAGNTGELF
TRBJ2-7	TRBV6-2/TRBV6-3	ASSYPGQGYIEQY
TRBJ2-3	TRBV7-8	ASSLNSGWGSTSTQY
TRBJ1-2	TRBV13	ASSETGGTNYGYT
TRBJ1-1	TRBV2	ASSFSNTEAF
TRBJ1-3	TRBV19	ASSNWDTGNTIY
TRBJ2-1	TRBV6-4	ASSGGTSGSNEQF
TRBJ2-2	TRBV4-3	ASSQAPQGNTGELF
TRBJ1-1	TRBV5-1	ASSWTVNTEAF
TRBJ2-7	TRBV5-1	ASRVQGAAEQY
TRBJ1-5	TRBV13	ASSSGPNSNQPQH
TRBJ1-2	TRBV11-2	ASSLRQGAGYT
TRBJ2-1	TRBV10-3	AISGRGAESYNEQF
TRBJ1-2	TRBV18	ASSPDRGYGYT
TRBJ2-2	TRBV18	ASSLSPSSGEWAGELF
TRBJ2-2	TRBV7-2	ASSPNSGGNTGELF
TRBJ1-3	TRBV11-2	ASSLDPGSGNTIY
TRBJ2-2	TRBV25-1	ASGRGTGELF
TRBJ1-1	TRBV25-1	ASSSSPAEAF
TRBJ2-7	TRBV6-5	ASSSTSLTYEQY
TRBJ2-7	TRBV18	ASATGIEQY
TRBJ2-6	TRBV2	ASREDRDGSSGANVLT
TRBJ1-3	TRBV7-6	ASSPSGTGNTIY
TRBJ2-7	TRBV27	ASSFTNSYEQY
TRBJ1-5	TRBV28	AADDQASQPQH
TRBJ1-2	TRBV2	ASRPRGATYGYT
TRBJ1-2	TRBV30	AWSVAGVGYGYT
TRBJ1-5	TRBV23-1	ASSPETGDCNQPQH
TRBJ2-7	TRBV28	ASSPPRGGEY
TRBJ1-1	TRBV9	ASSLYDRVANTEAF
TRBJ1-1	TRBV30	AGGRLNTEAF
TRBJ1-5	TRBV1	TSRENRGENQPQH
TRBJ2-1	TRBV24-1	ATSDNSPGLRVNEQF
TRBJ1-2	TRBV5-1	ASSLERSDGYT
TRBJ2-3	TRBV5-1	ASISDGGDTQY
TRBJ2-3	TRBV7-2	ASSPGGSTDTQY
TRBJ1-6	TRBV19	ASSYRGENSPLH
TRBJ1-5	TRBV19	ASSQGAGNQPQH
TRBJ2-1	TRBV7-2	ASSLRVLGNEQF
TRBJ2-2	TRBV18	ASSYRDRVDGGELF
TRBJ2-2	TRBV5-1	ASSLVRQSNTGELF
TRBJ1-3	TRBV4-1	ASSQPTGSGNTIY
TRBJ1-4	TRBV5-4	ASSLDTRGREKLF
TRBJ1-5	TRBV19	ASSVGLDQPQH
TRBJ2-4	TRBV21-1	ASSKSPTGKGSAKNIQY
TRBJ1-5	TRBV9	AGSPTGQVGNQPQH
TRBJ2-3	TRBV7-9	ASRLSGGYTDTQY
TRBJ1-4	TRBV29-1	SVARGRSEKLF
TRBJ1-5	TRBV7-2	ASSLAGQGTPQH